The present T cell receptor (beta chain) was sequenced within a study of identical twins. Broader study findings: Fewer insertions were carried by abundant cord blood beta clonotypes, but none was seen in memory repertoires.

Trimming removed 2 bases from V and 1 base from J, with 18 bases in between. CDR3 length: 19 residues. In germline, CDR1 is MNHNS, CDR2 SASEGT. A single record per CDR3 protein comes from TCRdb applying MiXCR to the 5' RACE reads. The table includes a few hundred thousand distinct CDR3 sequences, over 9.5% detected once. As regards this clonotype: Its antigen is still unknown.

This sample was also put to use in a study of yellow fever vaccine responses in identical twins.

What was sequenced was memory (CD45RO+) T cells sorted from blood. This TCR derives from a young woman in good health. The chain links TRBV6-1 to TRBJ2-6; D possibly corresponds to TRBD2 (6 bases). This chain's CDR3 is CASSEFFLGAGSGANVLTF. CDR3 coding DNA: TGTGCCAGCAGTGAATTCTTTTTAGGGGCGGGATCTGGGGCCAACGTCCTGACTTTC.